The 8 T cell receptor beta chains presented below share a single source sample, sequenced in a study of blood T cell repertoires in COVID-19. Using immunoSEQ multiplex PCR, the repertoire was profiled, and TCRdb retains in-frame clones only, with some absent. The repertoire holds about 230,000 clones, with around 84% as singletons. Specimen: peripheral blood. All receptors come from a man between 35 and 55 years old with acute or convalescent COVID-19.

The CDR3 is CASSQEQGPDFANTGELFF. The CDR3 nucleotides read TGCGCCAGCAGCCAAGAACAGGGCCCAGACTTCGCGAACACCGGGGAGCTGTTTTTT. The V call is TRBV4-1, the J call TRBJ2-2; the D gene is possibly TRBD1 (6 bases). CDR1 is MGHRA and CDR2 is YSYEKL in the germline V gene. This CDR3 is 19 amino acids long. V lost 0 bases, J lost 0 bases, and 17 bases lay in between.

The chain employs TRBV7-8 and TRBJ1-1; TRBD1 is a possible D gene (6 bases). Trimming cost V 0 bases and J 1 base, with 9 bases left between them. Germline lookup yields CDR1 SGHVS and CDR2 FQNEAQ. The CDR3 sequence is 15 residues long. The CDR3 reads CASSLARTANTEAFF. For the CDR3, the DNA is TGTGCCAGCAGCTTAGCCAGGACAGCGAACACTGAAGCTTTCTTT.

This clone has just one count. The chain joins TRBV12-3 or TRBV12-4 to TRBJ2-5; D not certain. The CDR3 extends over 12 amino acids. Trimming removed 8 bases from V and 4 bases from J, with 11 bases in between. The CDR3 is CASGQRGETQYF. Here the CDR3 DNA reads TGTGCCAGCGGTCAAAGAGGAGAGACCCAGTACTTC.

In DNA form, the CDR3 reads TGTGCCAGCAGTTTACCAGGATCGAACGAGCAGTACTTC. Encoded protein: CASSLPGSNEQYF. V and J are TRBV12-3 or TRBV12-4 and TRBJ2-7, with D unclear. The CDR3 is 13 amino acids. V was pared by 2 bases and J by 5 bases, with 10 bases between.

CDR3 region: CASSYLSGGNTEAFF. The CDR3 coding sequence is TGTGCCAGCAGTTACCTTTCCGGGGGGAACACTGAAGCTTTCTTT. The chain employs TRBV6-5 and TRBJ1-1, with D tentatively TRBD1 (5 bases). The germline V gene has CDR1 MNHEY and CDR2 SVGAGI. The V and J ends lost 2 bases and 1 base respectively, with 11 bases between them. The CDR3 runs to 15 residues.

The chain recombines TRBV24-1 with TRBJ2-4, with 8 nucleotides matching TRBD1. V gave up 6 bases and J gave up 9 bases; unmatched junction bases: 9. The CDR3 totals 14 residues. Per the germline V gene, CDR1 is KGHDR and CDR2 is SFDVKD. CDR3 sequence (DNA): TGTGCCACCAGTAGTGAGAGCACAGGGGGCATTCAGTACTTC. Protein sequence: CATSSESTGGIQYF.

The chain employs TRBV7-3 and TRBJ2-2; possible D gene TRBD2, 7 bases. The CDR3 has 16 amino acids. CDR1 and CDR2 (germline): SGHTA, FQGTGA. The V and J ends lost 5 bases and 5 bases respectively, with 18 bases between them. CDR3 coding DNA: TGTGCCAGCAGCGGCCCGGGGGGCGGTGGAACCGGGGAGCTGTTTTTT. Translating gives CASSGPGGGGTGELFF.

The rearrangement links TRBV3-1 (or the pseudogene TRBV3-2) to TRBJ2-1, with TRBD2 as a possible D gene (6 bases). V lost 0 bases and J lost 6, with 18 bases in between. The CDR3 length is 17 residues. Germline CDR1 LGHDT, CDR2 YNNKEL (reference sequence). In DNA, the CDR3 is TGTGCCAGCAGCCAAGAGATTAAGGCGGGGTGGGGCAATGAGCAGTTCTTC. Protein: CASSQEIKAGWGNEQFF.